These 13 T cell receptor beta chains were all obtained from the same sample, sequenced in a study of blood T cell repertoires in COVID-19. Produced via immunoSEQ multiplex PCR; TCRdb's table is partial and in-frame only. The profile shows 250,000 to 350,000 clones, more than 80% of them singletons. The specimen sequenced was PBMCs or T cells enriched from blood (not recorded which). These receptors were obtained from a woman aged 25 to 45 who had recovered from COVID-19.

The rearrangement uses TRBV28 and TRBJ1-4; 9 bases fit TRBD1. This CDR3 has 15 residues. Trimming took 6 bases from V and 6 from J; bases not matched to a gene: 8. The germline CDR1 and CDR2 sequences are MDHEN and SYDVKM. CDR3 in DNA: TGTGCCAGCAGGAGCACCGGGACAGGGCATGAAAAACTGTTTTTT. Translation gives CASRSTGTGHEKLFF.

The V and J genes are TRBV5-4 and TRBJ1-2; 9 positions match TRBD1. The trim removed 0 bases at V and 14 bases at J, leaving 8 bases unmatched. The CDR3 extends over 13 amino acids. Germline CDR1 and CDR2: SGHNT and YYREEE (reference sequence). The CDR3 spells CASSLVQGANRTF. DNA for the CDR3: TGTGCCAGCAGCTTGGTACAGGGGGCGAATAGGACCTTC.

The V gene is TRBV5-1, the J gene TRBJ2-7; D is unresolved. The CDR3 has 13 amino acids. V shed 0 bases and J shed 3 bases, with 7 bases lying between them. CDR1 SGHRS and CDR2 YFSETQ come from the germline V gene. The CDR3 sequence is CASSLELRYEQYF. The CDR3 coding sequence is TGCGCCAGCAGCTTGGAACTGCGCTACGAGCAGTACTTC.

For this clone: This same CDR3 is encoded by further DNA sequences in the sample. The chain recombines TRBV5-1 with TRBJ1-2, with 8 nucleotides matching TRBD1. The V and J ends lost 2 bases and 3 bases, in that order; junction bases with no gene match: 3. The V gene's germline CDR1 is SGHRS and CDR2 YFSETQ. The CDR3 length is 14 residues. The CDR3 coding sequence is TGCGCCAGCAGCTTTGGACAGGGTGACTATGGCTACACCTTC. Amino acids: CASSFGQGDYGYTF.

In nucleotides, the CDR3 is TGTGCCAGCAGCGTAACAGGGGCTCAAGGCTACACCTTC. Amino acids: CASSVTGAQGYTF. The J gene is TRBJ1-2, the V gene TRBV28; 7 bases align to TRBD1. CDR1 and CDR2 (germline): MDHEN, SYDVKM. V was pared by 6 bases and J by 8 bases, with 9 bases of the junction left unmatched. The CDR3 runs 13 residues.

This clone has a single count. This chain uses TRBV6-6 with TRBJ1-5; TRBD1 matches 7 bases. The germline gives CDR1 MNHNY, CDR2 SVGAGI (reference sequence). Trimming cost V 6 bases and J 5 bases; bases outside gene matches: 7. The CDR3 length is 14 residues. The chain's CDR3 is CASRGQEFYQPQHF. DNA for the CDR3: TGTGCCAGCAGAGGACAGGAGTTCTATCAGCCCCAGCATTTT.

The chain uses TRBV7-9 and TRBJ1-6; TRBD1 matches at 8 bases. CDR1 is SEHNR and CDR2 is FQNEAQ in the germline V gene (reference sequence). CDR3 length: 16 residues. Trimming removed 1 base from V and 7 bases from J; junction bases left unmatched: 6. The CDR3 bases are TGTGCCAGCAGCTTAGTAGGACAGGGAAAAAATTCACCCCTCCACTTT. Its translation: CASSLVGQGKNSPLHF. The entire variable domain, with the rest obtained from reference TRBV7-9 and TRBJ1-6, is as follows: DTGVSQNPRHKITKRGQNVTFRCDPISEHNRLYWYRQTLGQGPEFLTYFQNEAQLEKSRLLSDRFSAERPKGSFSTLEIQRTEQGDSAMYLCASSLVGQGKNSPLHFGNGTRLTVT.

The rearrangement links TRBV6-5 to TRBJ1-1, with TRBD1 matching 7 bases. Trimming removed 7 bases from V and 1 base from J; junction bases left unmatched: 3. The germline gives CDR1 MNHEY, CDR2 SVGAGI. This CDR3 is 13 amino acids long. The CDR3 reads CASIRQGNTEAFF. In nucleotides, the CDR3 is TGTGCCAGCATCAGACAGGGGAACACTGAAGCTTTCTTT.

This clone was seen once. The chain joins TRBV18 to TRBJ1-1; D is ambiguous. The V end lost 0 bases, the J end lost 3 bases, and 8 bases lay between the germline ends. Germline CDR1 and CDR2: KGHSH and LQKENI. This CDR3 region has 14 residues. The CDR3: CASSPPSADTEAFF. CDR3 nucleotides: TGTGCCAGCTCACCACCCAGTGCGGACACTGAAGCTTTCTTT.

The gene calls are TRBV7-9 and TRBJ2-7, with a tentative D call TRBD1 (6 bases). V dropped 2 bases and J dropped 7 bases, with 12 bases sitting between them. Germline V gene data show CDR1 as SEHNR and CDR2 as FQNEAQ (reference sequence). There are 13 residues in the CDR3. DNA for the CDR3: TGTGCCAGCAGCTTACCGACAGGTAAGGAGCAGTACTTC. Protein product: CASSLPTGKEQYF.

The V gene is TRBV10-1, the J gene TRBJ2-1; D is unclear. V dropped 5 bases and J dropped 6 bases, with 11 bases sitting between them. The CDR3 spans 13 residues. The V gene's germline CDR1 is WNHNN and CDR2 SYGVQD (reference sequence). The CDR3 is CASSNLVGNEQFF. The DNA for the CDR3 is TGCGCCAGCAGTAACTTAGTCGGCAATGAGCAGTTCTTC.

This chain links TRBV6-6 with TRBJ1-2; D call uncertain. This CDR3 spans 12 amino acids. Germline CDR1 is MNHNY and CDR2 is SVGAGI (reference sequence). The V end was cut by 8 bases, the J end by 4 bases, with 11 bases between. For the CDR3, the DNA is TGTGCCAGCTCCGATCGGTCCTATGGCTACACCTTC. It specifies CASSDRSYGYTF.

V is TRBV7-9 and J is TRBJ2-1; D gene uncertain. Between the trimmed V and J ends, which lost 4 bases and 0 bases, there was a span of 13 bases. The V gene's germline CDR1 is SEHNR and CDR2 FQNEAQ (reference sequence). The CDR3 extends over 16 amino acids. CDR3 nucleotide sequence: TGTGCCAGCAGCTCGGGTCGTGAGAGCTCCTACAATGAGCAGTTCTTC. It is translated as CASSSGRESSYNEQFF.